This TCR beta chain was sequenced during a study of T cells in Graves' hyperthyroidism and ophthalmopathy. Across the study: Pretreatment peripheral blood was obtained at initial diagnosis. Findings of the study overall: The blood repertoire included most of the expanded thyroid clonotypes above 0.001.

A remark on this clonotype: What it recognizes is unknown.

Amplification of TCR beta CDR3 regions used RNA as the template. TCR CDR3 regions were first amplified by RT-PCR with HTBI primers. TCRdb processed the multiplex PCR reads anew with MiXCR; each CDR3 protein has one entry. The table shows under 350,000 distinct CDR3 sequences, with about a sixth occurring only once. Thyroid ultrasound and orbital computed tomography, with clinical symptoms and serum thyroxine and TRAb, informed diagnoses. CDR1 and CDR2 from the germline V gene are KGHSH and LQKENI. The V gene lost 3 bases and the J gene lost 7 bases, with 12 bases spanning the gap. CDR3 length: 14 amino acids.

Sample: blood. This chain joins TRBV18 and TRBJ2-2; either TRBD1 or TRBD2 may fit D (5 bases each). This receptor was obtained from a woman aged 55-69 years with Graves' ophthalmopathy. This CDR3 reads CASSPRGVDGELFF. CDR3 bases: TGTGCCAGCTCACCTCGAGGGGTCGACGGGGAGCTGTTTTTT.